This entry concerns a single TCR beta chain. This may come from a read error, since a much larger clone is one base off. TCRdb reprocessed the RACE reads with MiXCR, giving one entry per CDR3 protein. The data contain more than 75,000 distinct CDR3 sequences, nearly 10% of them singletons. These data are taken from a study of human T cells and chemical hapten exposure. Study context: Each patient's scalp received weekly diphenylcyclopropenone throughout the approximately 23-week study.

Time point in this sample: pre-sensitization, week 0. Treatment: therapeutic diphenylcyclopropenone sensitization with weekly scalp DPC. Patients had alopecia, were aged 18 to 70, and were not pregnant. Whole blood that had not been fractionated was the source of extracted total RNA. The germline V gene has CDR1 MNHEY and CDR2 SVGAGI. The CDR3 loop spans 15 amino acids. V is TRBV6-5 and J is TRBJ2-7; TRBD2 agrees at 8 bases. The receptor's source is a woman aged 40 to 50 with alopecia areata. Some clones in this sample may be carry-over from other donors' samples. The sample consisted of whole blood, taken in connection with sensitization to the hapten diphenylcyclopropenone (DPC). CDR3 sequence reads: CASSYSLAGTYKQYF. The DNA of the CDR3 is TGTGCCAGCAGTTATAGTCTAGCGGGCACCTACAAGCAGTACTTC.